Each of the 3 T cell receptor beta chains below was sequenced from the same sample in a study of beta chain features in type 1 diabetes. cDNA synthesis used the whole RNA isolate, giving expressed TCRB sequences. Libraries were prepared by immunoSEQ multiplex PCR; TCRdb keeps only in-frame clonotypes and omits some of them. The data show 350,000 or so clones, about 20% seen once. The sample consisted of naive CD4+ T cells from blood. The receptor set was obtained from a woman between 18 and 29 years old in good health.

This clone was seen a handful of times. The rearrangement uses TRBV7-9 and TRBJ2-3; 9 bases agree with TRBD2. The germline V gene has CDR1 SEHNR and CDR2 FQNEAQ (reference sequence). With 3 bases clipped from V and 0 bases from J, the junction kept 7 bases outside the gene matches. CDR3 size: 17 residues. Here the CDR3 DNA reads TGTGCCAGCAGCTTCGGTACAACTAGCGGGAGCACAGATACGCAGTATTTT. This gives the protein CASSFGTTSGSTDTQYF. Based on the CDR3 plus reference TRBV7-9 and TRBJ2-3, the full variable domain is DTGVSQNPRHKITKRGQNVTFRCDPISEHNRLYWYRQTLGQGPEFLTYFQNEAQLEKSRLLSDRFSAERPKGSFSTLEIQRTEQGDSAMYLCASSFGTTSGSTDTQYFGPGTRLTVL.

The chain uses TRBV4-2 and TRBJ2-1, with 9 bases aligning to TRBD2. CDR1 is LGHNA, CDR2 YNFKEQ, per germline. This CDR3 has 18 residues. With V trimmed by 1 base and J by 0 bases, 7 bases remained unmatched. CDR3 loop: CASSQASGRSSSYNEQFF. The CDR3 DNA reads TGTGCCAGCAGCCAAGCAAGCGGGAGGAGCAGCTCCTACAATGAGCAGTTCTTC.

This sequence joins TRBV4-1 and TRBJ2-1; 7 bases map to TRBD2. Germline V gene sequence: CDR1 MGHRA, CDR2 YSYEKL. V was clipped by 0 bases and J by 8 bases; unmatched bases: 10. This CDR3 has 16 residues. The CDR3: CASSQEERREVDEQFF. The DNA of the CDR3 is TGCGCCAGCAGCCAAGAGGAAAGACGGGAGGTAGATGAGCAGTTCTTC.